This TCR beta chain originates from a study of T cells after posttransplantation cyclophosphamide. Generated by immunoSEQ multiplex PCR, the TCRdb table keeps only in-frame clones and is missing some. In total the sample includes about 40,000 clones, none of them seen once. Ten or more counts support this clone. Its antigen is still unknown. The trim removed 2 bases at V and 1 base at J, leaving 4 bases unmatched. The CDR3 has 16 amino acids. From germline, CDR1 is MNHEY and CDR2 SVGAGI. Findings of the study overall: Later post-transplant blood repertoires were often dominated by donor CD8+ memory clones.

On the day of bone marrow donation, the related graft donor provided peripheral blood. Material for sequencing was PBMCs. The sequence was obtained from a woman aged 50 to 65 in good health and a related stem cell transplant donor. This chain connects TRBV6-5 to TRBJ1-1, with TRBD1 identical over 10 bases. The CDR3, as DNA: TGTGCCAGCAGTTACATTAGGACAGGGGGGAACACTGAAGCTTTCTTT. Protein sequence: CASSYIRTGGNTEAFF.